Listed here are 27 T cell receptor beta chains from one sample, sequenced in a study of Ad26.COV2.S vaccination and SARS-CoV-2 variants. Treatment in this sample: 15 to 20 received Ad26.COV2.S at low or high dose, single or two shots; about 5 received placebo; per-sample allocation not given. The study sampled participants on day 63 after the first vaccine or placebo injection. Only in-frame clones appear in the TCRdb table, and some are missing; sequencing was by immunoSEQ multiplex PCR. Of about 390,000 clones in the sample, about 85% were seen once. The material was peripheral blood, obtained in a trial of Ad26.COV2.S vaccine versus placebo. The source is a person aged 18-65 years who received the Ad26.COV2.S COVID-19 vaccine or a placebo.

This chain joins TRBV10-3 and TRBJ2-5; 10 nucleotides line up with TRBD1. Trimming removed 3 bases from V and 1 base from J; junction bases left unmatched: 5. In germline, CDR1 is ENHRY, CDR2 SYGVKD. This CDR3 contains 16 residues. CDR3 sequence (DNA): TGTGCCATCAGTGAAGGGGGGACAGGGGTCCAAGAGACCCAGTACTTC. It is translated as CAISEGGTGVQETQYF.

The V call is TRBV19, the J call TRBJ1-2, with D possibly matching TRBD1 (5 bases). Deletions cut 5 bases from V and 10 bases from J, with 14 bases between. Germline CDR1 LNHDA, CDR2 SQIVND (reference sequence). This CDR3 spans 12 amino acids. The CDR3 loop is CASSAGRGTYTF. CDR3 in DNA: TGTGCCAGTAGTGCCGGACGAGGGACCTACACCTTC.

The CDR3 DNA follows: TGTGCCAGCAGTGAAGAGGCGGGGGGGACTTTCTACGAGCAGTACTTC. Protein: CASSEEAGGTFYEQYF. J is TRBJ2-7 and V is TRBV2; TRBD2 aligns across 9 bases. With V trimmed by 1 base and J by 3 bases, 7 bases remained unmatched. The V gene's germline CDR1 is SNHLY and CDR2 FYNNEI. CDR3 length: 16 residues.

The chain combines TRBV4-1 with TRBJ1-1; TRBD1 might be the D (6 bases). Germline V gene lookup returns CDR1 MGHRA and CDR2 YSYEKL. CDR3 length: 16 amino acids. With 1 base removed from V and 0 bases from J, the gap between germline ends came to 12 bases. The CDR3 reads CASSQGPGTLNTEAFF. The CDR3 coding sequence is TGCGCCAGCAGCCAAGGCCCCGGGACACTGAACACTGAAGCTTTCTTT.

V gene TRBV6-6 combines with J gene TRBJ2-5; a weak D match, TRBD2 (5 bases). Trimming left V 6 bases short and J 7 bases short, with 18 bases between. Germline CDR1 is MNHNY and CDR2 is SVGAGI (reference sequence). This CDR3 is built from 14 residues. Here the CDR3 reads CASRTHQIGGTQYF. The CDR3 region has the DNA TGTGCCAGCAGGACACACCAGATCGGAGGGACCCAGTACTTC.

As concerns this clone: The junction shows a germline mismatch at one end, possibly a read error. The chain employs TRBV2 and TRBJ1-2; 9 nucleotides match TRBD1. The length of the CDR3 is 15 residues. CDR1 SNHLY and CDR2 FYNNEI come from the germline V gene. The CDR3 nucleotides read TGTGCCAGCACTGAAGGGGACAGGGACGACTATGGCTACACCTTC. It yields the protein CASTEGDRDDYGYTF.

This chain joins TRBV9 and TRBJ2-3; 7 bases line up with TRBD2. The CDR3 totals 14 residues. V dropped 2 bases and J dropped 6; count of bases not matched to a gene: 6. CDR1 and CDR2 from the germline V gene are SGDLS and YYNGEE. The CDR3 sequence is CASSVEHGGDTQYF. The CDR3 DNA is TGTGCCAGCAGCGTCGAACACGGGGGGGATACGCAGTATTTT.

The V and J genes are TRBV3-1 (or the pseudogene TRBV3-2) and TRBJ2-2, with D hard to call. V was trimmed by 0 bases and J by 7 bases, leaving 12 bases between them. The CDR3 spans 15 residues. Germline CDR1 reads LGHDT; CDR2 reads YNNKEL (reference sequence). The CDR3 is CASSQENGIGGELFF. CDR3 sequence (DNA): TGTGCCAGCAGCCAAGAGAACGGTATCGGCGGGGAGCTGTTTTTT.

This clone has just a few counts. The rearrangement uses TRBV7-2 and TRBJ2-2; D is possibly TRBD1 (6 bases). V lost 4 bases to trimming and J lost 6 bases, with 12 bases between them. Germline CDR1 reads SGHTA; CDR2 reads FQGNSA. The CDR3 consists of 14 residues. The CDR3 region has the DNA TGTGCCAGCAGCTCCGAGGCAGGGGCCGGGGAGCTGTTTTTT. Its protein product is CASSSEAGAGELFF.

Worth noting for this clone: The sample carries other DNA sequences with the same CDR3. The rearrangement links TRBV19 to TRBJ1-2; the D is unclear. Trimming shortened V by 3 bases and J by 5 bases, and 7 bases separated the two germline ends. The CDR3 is 12 residues long. Germline V CDR1 and CDR2: LNHDA, SQIVND (reference sequence). In DNA, the CDR3 is TGTGCCAGTAGTATCGCAGGATATGGCTACACCTTC. As protein: CASSIAGYGYTF.

The chain uses TRBV6-1 and TRBJ1-5; D perhaps matches TRBD1 (5 bases). CDR1 is MNHNS, CDR2 SASEGT, per germline. This CDR3 has 15 amino acids. The V gene lost 1 base and the J gene lost 6 bases, with 13 bases spanning the gap. Here the CDR3 DNA reads TGTGCCAGCAGTGAAGAAAGGGGTATAGGTCAGCCCCAGCATTTT. It specifies CASSEERGIGQPQHF.

V gene TRBV3-1 (or the pseudogene TRBV3-2) combines with J gene TRBJ1-1, with TRBD1 matching over 7 bases. Germline CDR1 LGHDT, CDR2 YNNKEL (reference sequence). After removal of 2 bases from V and 11 bases from J, the junction contained 11 bases not matched to a gene. CDR3 length equals 14 residues. This CDR3 is CASSQLQGPGEAFF. As DNA, the CDR3 is TGTGCCAGCAGCCAACTACAGGGGCCAGGTGAGGCTTTCTTT.

For this clone: The sample carries other DNA sequences with the same CDR3. V and J are TRBV3-1 (or the pseudogene TRBV3-2) and TRBJ1-2; 10 positions agree with TRBD1. This CDR3 region has 14 residues. The germline CDR1 and CDR2 sequences are LGHDT and YNNKEL (reference sequence). With V trimmed by 3 bases and J by 4 bases, 2 bases remained unmatched. The CDR3 DNA is TGTGCCAGCAGCCAGGGACAGGGGTCCTATGGCTACACCTTC. Protein sequence: CASSQGQGSYGYTF.

The V call is TRBV12-3 or TRBV12-4, the J call TRBJ1-5, with D unresolved. V lost 8 bases, J lost 7 bases, and 12 bases lay in between. The CDR3 consists of 12 residues. The CDR3 reads CASCLSGQPQHF. The CDR3 bases are TGTGCCAGCTGCCTGAGCGGGCAGCCCCAGCATTTT.

V is TRBV7-8 and J is TRBJ2-7; TRBD1 agrees at 7 bases. The trim removed 5 bases at V and 4 bases at J, leaving 2 bases unmatched. Germline assignment: CDR1 SGHVS and CDR2 FQNEAQ. The CDR3 runs 12 residues. CDR3 residues: CASSPGGYEQYF. CDR3 nucleotide sequence: TGTGCCAGCAGCCCAGGGGGTTACGAGCAGTACTTC.

This clone was recorded a few times. The chain uses TRBV3-1 (or the pseudogene TRBV3-2) and TRBJ1-1; 7 bases match TRBD1. V dropped 5 bases and J dropped 9; count of bases not matched to a gene: 6. Germline V gives CDR1 LGHDT, CDR2 YNNKEL (reference sequence). The CDR3 loop spans 12 amino acids. The chain's CDR3 is CASSLRQGQAFF. The CDR3 nucleotides are TGTGCCAGCAGCTTAAGACAGGGACAAGCTTTCTTT.

The gene calls are TRBV11-1 and TRBJ1-6; D may be TRBD1 (6 bases). There are 15 residues in the CDR3. Trimming left V 5 bases short and J 13 bases short, with 21 bases between. CDR1 SGHAT and CDR2 FQDESV come from the germline V gene (reference sequence). The CDR3, as DNA: TGTGCCAGCAGCGTGGGCTGGGGGGGCATCGGTCCCCTCCACTTT. This gives the protein CASSVGWGGIGPLHF.

V is TRBV6-5 and J is TRBJ1-6; a possible D gene is TRBD1 (6 bases). V was trimmed by 11 bases and J by 13 bases, leaving 21 bases between them. From germline, CDR1 is MNHEY and CDR2 SVGAGI. The CDR3 has 13 residues. The CDR3 nucleotides read TGTGCCGGGAGAGAGACAGGAGTTTTTCCCCTCCACTTT. This codes for CAGRETGVFPLHF.

V is TRBV4-1 and J is TRBJ1-5, with D unresolved. The CDR3 spans 14 residues. CDR1 and CDR2 (germline): MGHRA, YSYEKL. The germline V and J ends were trimmed by 1 base and 4 bases, with 8 bases remaining between them. Here the CDR3 reads CASSQVWVNQPQHF. CDR3 bases: TGCGCCAGCAGCCAAGTCTGGGTAAATCAGCCCCAGCATTTT.

This clone has just a few counts. V and J are TRBV2 and TRBJ1-1, with 7 nucleotides matching TRBD1. Germline CDR1 reads SNHLY; CDR2 reads FYNNEI. The length of the CDR3 is 13 residues. V lost 6 bases to trimming and J lost 3 bases; unmatched junction nucleotides: 4. The CDR3 coding sequence is TGTGCCAGCAGCCTAGACAGGGACACTGAAGCTTTCTTT. It yields the protein CASSLDRDTEAFF.

This clone was counted between two and nine times. This rearrangement joins TRBV19 to TRBJ1-5, with D hard to call. This CDR3 is built from 13 residues. Trimming cost V 9 bases and J 1 base, with 10 bases left between them. The germline V gene has CDR1 LNHDA and CDR2 SQIVND (reference sequence). CDR3 protein: CASSQVSNQPQHF. Written as DNA, the CDR3 is TGTGCCAGCAGTCAGGTCAGCAATCAGCCCCAGCATTTT.

The chain carries TRBV6-5 and TRBJ2-6, with no clear D. This CDR3 is built from 14 residues. Germline-derived CDR1 and CDR2 are MNHEY and SVGAGI. V was clipped by 7 bases and J by 0 bases, with 7 bases between them. The CDR3 DNA is TGTGCCAGCATAGTGTACTCTGGGGCCAACGTCCTGACTTTC. Protein: CASIVYSGANVLTF.

The chain is built from TRBV3-1 (or the pseudogene TRBV3-2) and TRBJ1-1, with unresolved D. The germline V gene encodes CDR1 LGHDT and CDR2 YNNKEL (reference sequence). The V end was cut by 1 base, the J end by 7 bases, with 7 bases between. The CDR3 length is 12 residues. The CDR3 DNA reads TGTGCCAGCAGCCAAGGGGTGCTTGAAGCTTTCTTT. Its translation: CASSQGVLEAFF.

The chain joins TRBV19 to TRBJ1-2; 10 bases fit TRBD1. The CDR3 is 14 residues long. Per germline, CDR1 LNHDA and CDR2 SQIVND (reference sequence). V trimming: 10 bases; J trimming: 8 bases; junction bases outside the gene matches: 13. The CDR3 region is CANPGGQGVSGYTF. CDR3 bases: TGTGCCAACCCGGGCGGACAGGGGGTATCCGGCTACACCTTC.

J is TRBJ2-1 and V is TRBV2, with 10 bases lining up with TRBD2. The CDR3 extends over 15 amino acids. In germline, CDR1 is SNHLY, CDR2 FYNNEI. The V and J ends lost 7 bases and 7 bases, in that order; junction bases with no gene match: 10. CDR3: CASTRGLAVRNEQFF. The CDR3 DNA is TGTGCCAGCACCCGTGGACTAGCGGTTCGGAATGAGCAGTTCTTC.

This clone was counted once. The V call is TRBV20-1, the J call TRBJ2-1, with D possibly TRBD2 on 6 matching bases. Trimming removed 5 bases at V and 7 bases at J, with 9 bases between. Germline CDR1 is DFQATT and CDR2 is SNEGSKA (reference sequence). This CDR3 spans 11 amino acids. The CDR3 protein is CSAGTGNEQFF. The DNA of the CDR3 is TGCAGTGCTGGGACTGGGAATGAGCAGTTCTTC.

This clone has a single count. The rearrangement joins TRBV6-5 to TRBJ1-5; D possibly corresponds to TRBD1 (5 bases). Per the germline V gene, CDR1 is MNHEY and CDR2 is SVGAGI. Trimming stripped 6 bases from V and 7 bases from J, with 13 bases between. This CDR3 is 13 amino acids long. The chain's CDR3 is CASRLDRGQPQHF. The CDR3 region has the DNA TGTGCCAGCAGACTTGACAGAGGCCAGCCCCAGCATTTT.